Included here is one T cell receptor (beta chain) sequence, with context. Its target antigen remains unknown. Qualities for individual bases were not recorded, and no much larger clone is one base off. These data come from a study of intratumoral heterogeneity in liver cancer. Turning to the overall study: Across the full approximately 14-patient cohort, most patients were male and the median age was about 61 years. RNA-seq, DNA sequencing, TCR-seq and SNP array data from multiple regions of hepatocellular carcinoma specimens were combined in the study to investigate intratumor heterogeneity. The overall cohort comprised 70 to 80 multiregional samples from about 14 HCC patients, with approximately 52 tumoral and approximately 20 adjacent nontumoral regions.

Spanning cysteine to phenylalanine, the CDR3 consists of 13 amino acids. Of the read, only the CDR3 DNA is kept; its 39 bases are in frame from base 1. The germline V gene sets CDR1 to SQVTM and CDR2 to ANQGSEA. The junction shows trimming of 6 bases on V and 5 bases on J, and the gene matches do not reach 6 bases of it. Here is what the overall study found, with its caveats: A relatively low patient number and under-sampled tumor-infiltrating lymphocyte representation were acknowledged by the authors as limitations.

Early-stage hepatocellular carcinoma was present in all patients, and no therapy was administered to any patient before surgical resection. The sampled areas showed no macroscopic signs of necrosis or hemorrhage. Multiple regions from a couple of patients were subjected to TCR sequencing (ImmunoSeq). Frozen resection tissue samples were collected at least 1 cm apart from each other. Samples labelled N were derived from nontumoral liver tissue adjacent to the tumor. Genomic DNA was isolated from bulk tissue with the DNeasy blood and tissue kit. Using the immunoSEQ assay, the TCR beta chain CDR3 regions were sequenced from genomic DNA. Primers annealing to V and J segments amplified rearranged VDJ segments. As for the authors' bioinformatics: The ImmunoSeq Analyzer software was used to compute clonality and richness metrics. Clones with differential abundance between regions were identified with Fisher's exact test combined with a beta-binomial method for additional stringency. This immuneACCESS table, as held by TCRdb, lists in-frame sequences with V and J called but not all clones. Of the missing ones, under half trace to an unresolved V gene in checked studies; the others have no known cause. The V and J calls and the clone size are those of that table, but D and trimming were determined from the DNA. The sample profile shows some 20,000 clones; around two thirds of them were found once. Approximately 18% of the sample is taken by the ten largest.

The chain links TRBV29-1 with TRBJ2-2; TRBD1 matches 7 bases in the middle. The sample was tumor-adjacent normal tissue, taken before any cancer treatment. The origin of this receptor is a woman aged 70 to 79 with hepatocellular carcinoma. The CDR3 protein: CSVDLRGTGELFF. The nucleotides are TGCAGCGTAGACCTCAGGGGGACCGGGGAGCTGTTTTTT.